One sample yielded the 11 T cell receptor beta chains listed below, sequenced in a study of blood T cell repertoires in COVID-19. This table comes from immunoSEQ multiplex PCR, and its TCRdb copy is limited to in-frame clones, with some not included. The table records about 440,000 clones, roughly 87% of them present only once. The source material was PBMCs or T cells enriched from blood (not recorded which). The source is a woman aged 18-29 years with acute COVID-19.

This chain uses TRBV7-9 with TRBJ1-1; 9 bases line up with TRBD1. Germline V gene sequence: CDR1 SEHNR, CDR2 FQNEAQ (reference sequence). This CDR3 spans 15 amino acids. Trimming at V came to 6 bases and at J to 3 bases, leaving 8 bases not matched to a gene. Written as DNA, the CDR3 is TGTGCCAGCAGACGGACAGGGGACTTGGACACTGAAGCTTTCTTT. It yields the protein CASRRTGDLDTEAFF.

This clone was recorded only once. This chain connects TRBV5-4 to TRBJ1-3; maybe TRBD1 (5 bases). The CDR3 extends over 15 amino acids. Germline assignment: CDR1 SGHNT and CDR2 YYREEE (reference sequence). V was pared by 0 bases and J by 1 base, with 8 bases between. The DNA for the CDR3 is TGTGCCAGCAGCTTGGAGCGGGGGTCTGGAAACACCATATATTTT. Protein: CASSLERGSGNTIYF.

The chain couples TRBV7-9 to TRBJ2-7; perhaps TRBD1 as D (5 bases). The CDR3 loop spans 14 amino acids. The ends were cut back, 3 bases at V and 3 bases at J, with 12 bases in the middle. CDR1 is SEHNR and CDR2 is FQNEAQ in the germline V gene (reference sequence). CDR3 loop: CASSFQGIGYEQYF. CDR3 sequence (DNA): TGTGCCAGCAGCTTCCAGGGAATCGGCTACGAGCAGTACTTC.

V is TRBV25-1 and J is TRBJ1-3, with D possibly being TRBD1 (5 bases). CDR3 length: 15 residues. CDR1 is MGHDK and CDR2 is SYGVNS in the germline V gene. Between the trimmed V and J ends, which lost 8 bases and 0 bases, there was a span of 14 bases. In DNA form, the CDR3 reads TGTGCCAGCCCCGAGACAGATCACTCTGGAAACACCATATATTTT. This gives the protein CASPETDHSGNTIYF.

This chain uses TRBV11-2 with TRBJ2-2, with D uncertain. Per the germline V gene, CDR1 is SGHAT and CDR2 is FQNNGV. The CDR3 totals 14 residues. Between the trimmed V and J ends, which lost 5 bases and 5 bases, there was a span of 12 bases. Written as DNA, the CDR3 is TGTGCCAGCAGCCCCCTCGACGGGACCGGGGAGCTGTTTTTT. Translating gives CASSPLDGTGELFF.

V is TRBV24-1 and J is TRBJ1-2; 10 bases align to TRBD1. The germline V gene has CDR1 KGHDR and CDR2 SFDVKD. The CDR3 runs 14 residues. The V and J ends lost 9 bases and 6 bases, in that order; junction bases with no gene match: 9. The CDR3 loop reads CATPELTGGNGYTF. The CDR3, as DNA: TGTGCCACCCCTGAACTGACAGGGGGCAATGGCTACACCTTC.

The CDR3 sequence is CASSLVGRSGNQPQHF. As DNA, the CDR3 is TGTGCCAGCAGCTTAGTTGGGAGGTCGGGCAATCAGCCCCAGCATTTT. The genes are TRBV11-2 and TRBJ1-5; D is unclear. This CDR3 is built from 16 residues. Germline V gene data show CDR1 as SGHAT and CDR2 as FQNNGV. Trimming left V 1 base short and J 2 bases short, with 12 bases between.

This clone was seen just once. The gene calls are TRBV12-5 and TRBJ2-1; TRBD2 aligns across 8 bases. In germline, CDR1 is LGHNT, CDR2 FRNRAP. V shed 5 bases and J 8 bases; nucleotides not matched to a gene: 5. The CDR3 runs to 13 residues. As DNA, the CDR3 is TGTGCTAGTGGTGCGGGACTAGTTCATGAGCAGTTCTTC. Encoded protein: CASGAGLVHEQFF.

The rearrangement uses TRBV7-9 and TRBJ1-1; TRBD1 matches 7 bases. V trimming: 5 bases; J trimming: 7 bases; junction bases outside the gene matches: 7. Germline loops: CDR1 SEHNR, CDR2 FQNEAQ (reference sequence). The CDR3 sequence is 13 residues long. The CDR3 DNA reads TGTGCCAGCAGCCCGACAGGGATAGGTGAAGCTTTCTTT. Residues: CASSPTGIGEAFF.

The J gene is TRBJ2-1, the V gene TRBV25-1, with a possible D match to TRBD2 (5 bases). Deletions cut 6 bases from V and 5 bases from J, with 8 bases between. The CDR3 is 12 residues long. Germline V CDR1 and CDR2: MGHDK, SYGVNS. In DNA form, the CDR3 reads TGTGCCAGCAGGGACTTCAACAATGAGCAGTTCTTC. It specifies CASRDFNNEQFF.

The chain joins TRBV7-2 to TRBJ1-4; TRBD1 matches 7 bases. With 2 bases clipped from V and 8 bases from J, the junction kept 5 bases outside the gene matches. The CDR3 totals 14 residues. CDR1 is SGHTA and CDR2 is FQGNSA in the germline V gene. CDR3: CASSLTQGTEKLFF. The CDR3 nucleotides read TGTGCCAGCAGCTTAACACAGGGGACGGAAAAACTGTTTTTT. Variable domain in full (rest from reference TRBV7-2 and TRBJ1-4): GAGVSQSPSNKVTEKGKDVELRCDPISGHTALYWYRQSLGQGLEFLIYFQGNSAPDKSGLPSDRFSAERTGGSVSTLTIQRTQQEDSAVYLCASSLTQGTEKLFFGSGTQLSVL.